The rows below give T cell receptor beta chains drawn from one sample of a study of blood T cell repertoires in COVID-19. Sequencing was performed with immunoSEQ multiplex PCR; in TCRdb, only in-frame clones are kept and a portion is missing. The data hold about 230,000 clones, with roughly 85% observed a single time. The sequenced material came from peripheral blood. These receptor sequences come from a man between 45 and 60 years old with COVID-19, enrolled during active disease. Each CDR3 is given with its conserved first and last residue. Fields, in order: J gene, D gene, V gene, clone size, CDR3 protein, CDR3 DNA. The D gene is left open where the match is weak. The size field is filled for only some rows; it gives once, few, many or a size class.

J: TRBJ2-5
D: TRBD2
V: TRBV7-2
size: .
CDR3: CASSLHGSGGGRGTQYF
DNA: TGTGCCAGCAGCCTCCACGGTAGCGGGGGGGGGCGAGGGACCCAGTACTTC

J: TRBJ2-7
D: TRBD1
V: TRBV27
size: .
CDR3: CASSSTGSHEQYF
DNA: TGTGCCAGCAGCTCGACAGGGTCCCACGAGCAGTACTTC

J: TRBJ2-7
D: .
V: TRBV7-8
size: .
CDR3: CASKQGPKGDEQYF
DNA: TGTGCCAGCAAACAGGGACCAAAGGGGGACGAGCAGTACTTC

J: TRBJ1-5
D: TRBD1
V: TRBV28
size: once
CDR3: CASSLQRPGTGNQPQHF
DNA: TGTGCCAGCAGTTTGCAAAGACCCGGGACAGGGAATCAGCCCCAGCATTTT

J: TRBJ2-1
D: .
V: TRBV20-1
size: .
CDR3: CSARDVGGQFF
DNA: TGCAGTGCTAGAGATGTGGGGGGTCAGTTCTTC

J: TRBJ1-1
D: .
V: TRBV18
size: .
CDR3: CASFTGRNTEAFF
DNA: TGTGCCAGCTTTACCGGGAGAAACACTGAAGCTTTCTTT

J: TRBJ2-2
D: .
V: TRBV10-3
size: .
CDR3: CAIRPGTPNTGELFF
DNA: TGTGCCATCAGACCCGGGACACCGAACACCGGGGAGCTGTTTTTT

J: TRBJ1-1
D: TRBD1
V: TRBV3-1/TRBV3-2
size: .
CDR3: CASSRGTGYGAEAFF
DNA: TGTGCCAGCAGCCGGGGGACAGGGTATGGTGCTGAAGCTTTCTTT

J: TRBJ1-1
D: TRBD1
V: TRBV11-2
size: .
CDR3: CASSGQGDGEAFF
DNA: TGTGCCAGCAGTGGACAGGGGGACGGTGAAGCTTTCTTT

J: TRBJ2-3
D: .
V: TRBV5-4
size: .
CDR3: CASSPEGAGILGTDTQYF
DNA: TGTGCCAGCAGCCCGGAGGGTGCAGGGATACTCGGCACAGATACGCAGTATTTT

J: TRBJ2-2
D: TRBD2
V: TRBV24-1
size: .
CDR3: CATSDLRTSGVDTGELFF
DNA: TGTGCCACCAGTGACCTTCGGACTAGCGGGGTGGACACCGGGGAGCTGTTTTTT

J: TRBJ1-2
D: .
V: TRBV4-2
size: .
CDR3: CASSQEEGRNYGYTF
DNA: TGTGCCAGCAGCCAAGAAGAGGGAAGAAACTATGGCTACACCTTC

J: TRBJ2-1
D: TRBD1
V: TRBV7-9
size: .
CDR3: CASSSPGQGAFYNEQFF
DNA: TGTGCCAGCAGCTCGCCGGGACAGGGGGCTTTCTACAATGAGCAGTTCTTC

J: TRBJ2-1
D: .
V: TRBV15
size: .
CDR3: CATSRALISSYNEQFF
DNA: TGTGCCACCAGCAGAGCCCTTATTAGCTCCTACAATGAGCAGTTCTTC

J: TRBJ2-2
D: TRBD1
V: TRBV7-2
size: once
CDR3: CASSPRQGATGELFF
DNA: TGTGCCAGCAGCCCCAGACAGGGAGCCACCGGGGAGCTGTTTTTT

J: TRBJ2-1
D: TRBD1
V: TRBV7-3
size: .
CDR3: CASSLGTGGSNEQFF
DNA: TGTGCCAGCAGCTTGGGTACAGGGGGTTCCAATGAGCAGTTCTTC

J: TRBJ1-4
D: .
V: TRBV5-4
size: .
CDR3: CASSLRNQGNEKLFF
DNA: TGTGCCAGCAGCTTGAGGAATCAGGGTAATGAAAAACTGTTTTTT

J: TRBJ2-1
D: .
V: TRBV2
size: .
CDR3: CASKVKGEQFF
DNA: TGTGCCAGCAAGGTGAAGGGGGAGCAGTTCTTC

J: TRBJ2-5
D: TRBD2
V: TRBV3-1/TRBV3-2
size: once
CDR3: CASSPRLAGRQETQYF
DNA: TGTGCCAGCAGCCCCAGACTAGCGGGGAGGCAAGAGACCCAGTACTTC

J: TRBJ2-1
D: .
V: TRBV5-4
size: .
CDR3: CASSRSRESEQFF
DNA: TGTGCCAGCAGCCGGAGCCGGGAGAGTGAGCAGTTCTTC

J: TRBJ2-5
D: TRBD2
V: TRBV3-1/TRBV3-2
size: .
CDR3: CASSQDLGERGAQETQYF
DNA: TGTGCCAGCAGCCAAGATCTCGGTGAGCGGGGGGCCCAAGAGACCCAGTACTTC

J: TRBJ1-2
D: .
V: TRBV4-1
size: .
CDR3: CASSQVAGAYGYTF
DNA: TGCGCCAGCAGCCAAGTGGCAGGGGCCTATGGCTACACCTTC

J: TRBJ1-4
D: .
V: TRBV6-5
size: .
CDR3: CASSYGGVDEKLFF
DNA: TGTGCCAGCAGTTACGGGGGGGTGGATGAAAAACTGTTTTTT

J: TRBJ1-1
D: TRBD1
V: TRBV7-8
size: .
CDR3: CASSLYGDRVETEAFF
DNA: TGTGCCAGCAGCCTTTACGGGGACAGGGTGGAGACTGAAGCTTTCTTT

J: TRBJ2-7
D: TRBD2
V: TRBV5-1
size: .
CDR3: CASSRGLASEQYF
DNA: TGCGCCAGCAGCAGGGGACTAGCTTCCGAGCAGTACTTC

J: TRBJ1-6
D: .
V: TRBV6-6
size: .
CDR3: CASNSGESPLHF
DNA: TGTGCCAGCAACTCAGGGGAATCACCCCTCCACTTT

J: TRBJ1-1
D: .
V: TRBV19
size: .
CDR3: CASSFGGLNTEAFF
DNA: TGTGCCAGTAGTTTCGGGGGACTGAACACTGAAGCTTTCTTT

J: TRBJ2-2
D: .
V: TRBV5-1
size: .
CDR3: CASSLDRGLNTGELFF
DNA: TGCGCCAGCAGCTTGGATAGGGGGTTGAACACCGGGGAGCTGTTTTTT

J: TRBJ2-5
D: TRBD2
V: TRBV3-1/TRBV3-2
size: .
CDR3: CASSQDRTSGGETQYF
DNA: TGTGCCAGCAGCCAAGATCGGACTAGCGGGGGAGAGACCCAGTACTTC

J: TRBJ2-1
D: .
V: TRBV10-3
size: .
CDR3: CAISESRVRGQFF
DNA: TGTGCCATCAGTGAGTCTAGGGTTAGGGGGCAGTTCTTC

J: TRBJ1-4
D: TRBD1
V: TRBV7-9
size: .
CDR3: CASSFDRGPANEKLFF
DNA: TGTGCCAGCAGCTTTGACAGGGGCCCTGCTAATGAAAAACTGTTTTTT

J: TRBJ2-1
D: .
V: TRBV5-1
size: .
CDR3: CASSLLAGAGNEQFF
DNA: TGCGCCAGCAGCTTGCTTGCGGGGGCCGGCAATGAGCAGTTCTTC

J: TRBJ2-7
D: .
V: TRBV6-2/TRBV6-3
size: .
CDR3: CASSLLLSYEQYF
DNA: TGTGCCAGCAGCTTACTCCTCTCCTACGAGCAGTACTTC

J: TRBJ1-2
D: TRBD1
V: TRBV20-1
size: .
CDR3: CSASDRFGYTF
DNA: TGCAGTGCTTCGGACAGGTTCGGCTACACCTTC

J: TRBJ2-7
D: TRBD1
V: TRBV7-2
size: .
CDR3: CASTEAGQGHRPYEQYF
DNA: TGTGCCAGCACCGAAGCCGGACAGGGCCACCGTCCCTACGAGCAGTACTTC

J: TRBJ1-1
D: .
V: TRBV27
size: .
CDR3: CASSFSVNTEAFF
DNA: TGTGCCAGCAGCTTCTCAGTGAACACTGAAGCTTTCTTT

J: TRBJ2-7
D: TRBD2
V: TRBV6-5
size: few
CDR3: CASSYGRGAYEQYF
DNA: TGTGCCAGCAGTTATGGGCGGGGGGCCTACGAGCAGTACTTC

J: TRBJ2-2
D: TRBD1
V: TRBV4-1
size: .
CDR3: CASSQYEGQVTGELFF
DNA: TGCGCCAGCAGCCAATACGAAGGACAGGTCACCGGGGAGCTGTTTTTT

J: TRBJ1-3
D: .
V: TRBV29-1
size: .
CDR3: CSVDEFRSDTIYF
DNA: TGCAGCGTTGACGAATTTAGATCGGACACCATATATTTT

J: TRBJ2-3
D: TRBD2
V: TRBV11-3
size: .
CDR3: CASSLDPKRGSADTQYF
DNA: TGTGCCAGCAGCTTAGATCCTAAGCGGGGGAGTGCAGATACGCAGTATTTT

J: TRBJ2-2
D: .
V: TRBV5-1
size: .
CDR3: CASSLGGFGELFF
DNA: TGCGCCAGCAGCTTGGGTGGCTTCGGGGAGCTGTTTTTT

J: TRBJ1-5
D: .
V: TRBV19
size: once
CDR3: CASGGTGNQPQHF
DNA: TGTGCCAGTGGCGGGACCGGCAATCAGCCCCAGCATTTT

J: TRBJ1-1
D: .
V: TRBV5-1
size: .
CDR3: CASSLATWTEAFF
DNA: TGCGCCAGCAGCTTGGCCACATGGACTGAAGCTTTCTTT

J: TRBJ2-3
D: TRBD1
V: TRBV5-1
size: .
CDR3: CASSQTGPNTDTQYF
DNA: TGCGCCAGCAGCCAGACAGGGCCCAACACAGATACGCAGTATTTT

J: TRBJ1-2
D: .
V: TRBV6-2/TRBV6-3
size: once
CDR3: CASSYARNLGYTF
DNA: TGTGCCAGCAGTTACGCCAGGAATCTTGGCTACACCTTC

J: TRBJ1-1
D: TRBD1
V: TRBV24-1
size: few
CDR3: CATSEGQGTEAFF
DNA: TGTGCCACCAGTGAGGGACAGGGCACTGAAGCTTTCTTT

J: TRBJ1-2
D: TRBD1
V: TRBV7-9
size: .
CDR3: CASRYDRGYGYTF
DNA: TGTGCCAGCAGATACGACAGGGGTTATGGCTACACCTTC

J: TRBJ2-1
D: TRBD1
V: TRBV19
size: .
CDR3: CASSPRGTGAYNEQFF
DNA: TGTGCCAGTAGTCCCCGGGGGACAGGGGCCTACAATGAGCAGTTCTTC

J: TRBJ1-6
D: .
V: TRBV6-1
size: few
CDR3: CASSEATGRGSPLHF
DNA: TGTGCCAGCAGTGAAGCCACAGGGAGAGGGTCACCCCTCCACTTT

J: TRBJ2-3
D: TRBD2
V: TRBV18
size: .
CDR3: CASSPTSGGTLTDTQYF
DNA: TGTGCCAGCTCACCTACTAGCGGGGGGACCCTGACAGATACGCAGTATTTT

J: TRBJ1-2
D: TRBD1
V: TRBV29-1
size: .
CDR3: CSVGAGQGPGYGYTF
DNA: TGCAGCGTTGGGGCGGGACAGGGGCCGGGCTATGGCTACACCTTC

J: TRBJ1-5
D: TRBD1
V: TRBV18
size: .
CDR3: CASSPPGQGVGQPQHF
DNA: TGTGCCAGCTCACCACCGGGGCAGGGGGTCGGTCAGCCCCAGCATTTT

J: TRBJ2-7
D: .
V: TRBV2
size: .
CDR3: CASKGEFEQYF
DNA: TGTGCCAGCAAGGGGGAGTTCGAGCAGTACTTC

J: TRBJ2-5
D: .
V: TRBV5-1
size: .
CDR3: CASSSRGQETQYF
DNA: TGCGCCAGCAGCTCCAGGGGCCAAGAGACCCAGTACTTC

J: TRBJ2-1
D: TRBD1
V: TRBV20-1
size: .
CDR3: CSAYDRVRQFF
DNA: TGCAGTGCCTACGACAGGGTAAGACAGTTCTTC

J: TRBJ2-3
D: .
V: TRBV30
size: .
CDR3: CAWSLSRSDTQYF
DNA: TGTGCCTGGAGTCTATCGAGGTCGGATACGCAGTATTTT

J: TRBJ1-4
D: .
V: TRBV13
size: .
CDR3: CASSHQVNRGEKLFF
DNA: TGTGCCAGCAGCCATCAGGTAAACCGTGGTGAAAAACTGTTTTTT